This TCR beta chain stems from a study of cytomegalovirus exposure and HLA in healthy donors. Findings and limits, study-wide: Overall, under 200 TCR beta chains were annotated as cytomegalovirus-associated. Among TCR sequences, most were rare, though some public TCRs appeared in many donors.

Sequencing was performed with immunoSEQ multiplex PCR; in TCRdb, only in-frame clones are kept and a portion is missing. The sample has fewer than 150,000 clones, around nine tenths seen once. As to this clone: Its antigen is not known.

Germline CDR1 and CDR2: KGHSH and LQKENI. V trimming: 4 bases; J trimming: 2 bases; junction bases outside the gene matches: 7. CDR3 length: 16 residues. The sequence was obtained from a man younger than 45 in good health and CMV-seronegative. The sample taken for sequencing was PBMCs. The gene calls are TRBV18 and TRBJ2-3; 9 bases map to TRBD1. The CDR3 sequence is CASSLQGALSTDTQYF. The CDR3 nucleotides read TGTGCCAGCTCACTACAGGGGGCCCTTTCCACAGATACGCAGTATTTT.